The rows below give T cell receptor beta chains drawn from one sample of a study of spatial heterogeneity in lung cancer. TCRdb used MiXCR to reprocess the 5' RACE reads, holding one entry per CDR3 protein. The sample has 20,000 to 30,000 distinct CDR3 sequences, 8.5% to 10% seen once. Sequences were derived from PBMCs, sampled at follow-up. The receptors shown here come from a male donor with early-stage non-small cell lung cancer. CDR3s leave out the opening cysteine and the closing phenylalanine or tryptophan.

>TRBV27
ASSLNRLQETQY
>TRBV4-1
ASSQGQGGNTEAF
>TRBV10-3
ASKEDRSNEKLF
>TRBV5-1
ASSLETGSYNEQF
>TRBV7-9
ASSLRGGTEAF
>TRBV4-1
ASSQEGRRF
>TRBV18
ASSHRDKQPQH
>TRBV9
ASSVGGTGYDEQY
>TRBV6-6
ASSPRATEETQY
>TRBV27
ASSLRPGAYNEQF
>TRBV7-2
ASSLAWNEQF
>TRBV7-9
ASSFHQPQH
>TRBV5-4
ASSPEAGSYNSPLH